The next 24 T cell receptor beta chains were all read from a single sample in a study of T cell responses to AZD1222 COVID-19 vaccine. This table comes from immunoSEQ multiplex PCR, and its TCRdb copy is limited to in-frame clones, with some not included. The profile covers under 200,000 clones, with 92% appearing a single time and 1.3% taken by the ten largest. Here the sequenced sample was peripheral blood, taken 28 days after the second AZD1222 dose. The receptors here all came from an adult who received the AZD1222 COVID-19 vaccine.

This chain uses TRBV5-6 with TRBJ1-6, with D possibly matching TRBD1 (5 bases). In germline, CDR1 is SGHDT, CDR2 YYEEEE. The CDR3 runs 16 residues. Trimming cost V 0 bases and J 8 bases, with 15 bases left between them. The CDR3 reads CASSLGPGRVDSPLHF. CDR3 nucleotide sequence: TGTGCCAGCAGCTTGGGACCGGGGCGGGTGGATTCACCCCTCCACTTT. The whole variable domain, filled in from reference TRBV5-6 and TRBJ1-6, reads DAGVTQSPTHLIKTRGQQVTLRCSPKSGHDTVSWYQQALGQGPQFIFQYYEEEERQRGNFPDRFSGHQFPNYSSELNVNALLLGDSALYLCASSLGPGRVDSPLHFGNGTRLTVT.

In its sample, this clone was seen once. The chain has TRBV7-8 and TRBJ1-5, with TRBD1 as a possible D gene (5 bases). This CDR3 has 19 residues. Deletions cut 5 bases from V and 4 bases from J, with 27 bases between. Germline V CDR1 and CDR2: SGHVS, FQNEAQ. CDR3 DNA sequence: TGTGCCAGCAGCCCAAAAATCGGAGGGTCAGGGTTAAGGAATCAGCCCCAGCATTTT. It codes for CASSPKIGGSGLRNQPQHF.

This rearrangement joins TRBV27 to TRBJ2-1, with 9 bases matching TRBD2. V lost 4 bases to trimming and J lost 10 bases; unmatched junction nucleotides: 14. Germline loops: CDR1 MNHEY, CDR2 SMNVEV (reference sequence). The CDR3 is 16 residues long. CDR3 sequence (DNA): TGTGCCAGCAGTTCCGCCCCGGGCGGGGGGGCAGCCGAGCAGTTCTTC. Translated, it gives CASSSAPGGGAAEQFF.

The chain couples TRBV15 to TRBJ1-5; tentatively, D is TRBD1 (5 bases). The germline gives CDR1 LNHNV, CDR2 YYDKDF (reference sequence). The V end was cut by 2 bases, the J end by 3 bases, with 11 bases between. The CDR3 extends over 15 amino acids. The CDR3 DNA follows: TGTGCCACCAGCAGAACCGGGACCTTCAATCAGCCCCAGCATTTT. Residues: CATSRTGTFNQPQHF.

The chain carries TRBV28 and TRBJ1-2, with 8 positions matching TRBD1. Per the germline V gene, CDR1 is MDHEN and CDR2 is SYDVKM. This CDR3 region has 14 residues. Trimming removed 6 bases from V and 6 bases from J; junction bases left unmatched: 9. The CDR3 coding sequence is TGTGCCAGCAGCCCCATTGACAGGGGACATGGCTACACCTTC. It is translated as CASSPIDRGHGYTF.

The DNA of the CDR3 is TGTGCCAGCAGTACCTTACAGGTCCCGAACACTGAAGCTTTCTTT. This sequence encodes CASSTLQVPNTEAFF. This chain connects TRBV6-5 to TRBJ1-1; D is perhaps TRBD1 (5 bases). Germline CDR1 reads MNHEY; CDR2 reads SVGAGI. The CDR3 extends over 15 amino acids. Trimming cost V 5 bases and J 1 base, with 14 bases left between them.

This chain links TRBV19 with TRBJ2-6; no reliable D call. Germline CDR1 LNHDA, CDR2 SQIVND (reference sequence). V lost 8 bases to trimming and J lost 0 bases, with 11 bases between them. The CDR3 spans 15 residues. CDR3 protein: CASAEYSSGANVLTF. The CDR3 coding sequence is TGTGCCAGTGCCGAGTATAGCTCTGGGGCCAACGTCCTGACTTTC.

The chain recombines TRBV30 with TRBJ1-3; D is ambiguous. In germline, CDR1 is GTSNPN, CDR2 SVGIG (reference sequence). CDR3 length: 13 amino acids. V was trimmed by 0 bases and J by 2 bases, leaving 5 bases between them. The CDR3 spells CAWSVGTGNTIYF. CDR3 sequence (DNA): TGTGCCTGGAGTGTGGGGACTGGAAACACCATATATTTT.

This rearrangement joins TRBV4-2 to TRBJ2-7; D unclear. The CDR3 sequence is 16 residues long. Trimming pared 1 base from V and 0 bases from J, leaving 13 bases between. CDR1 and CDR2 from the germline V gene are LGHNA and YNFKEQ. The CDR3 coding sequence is TGTGCCAGCAGCCAAGGTCTGGGGAAGGGCTCCTACGAGCAGTACTTC. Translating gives CASSQGLGKGSYEQYF.

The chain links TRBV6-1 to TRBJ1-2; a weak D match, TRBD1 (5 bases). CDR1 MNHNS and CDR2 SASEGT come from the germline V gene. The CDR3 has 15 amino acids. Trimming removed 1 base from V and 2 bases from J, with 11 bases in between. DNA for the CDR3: TGTGCCAGCAGTGAAGTGACAGCGTTAAACTATGGCTACACCTTC. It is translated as CASSEVTALNYGYTF.

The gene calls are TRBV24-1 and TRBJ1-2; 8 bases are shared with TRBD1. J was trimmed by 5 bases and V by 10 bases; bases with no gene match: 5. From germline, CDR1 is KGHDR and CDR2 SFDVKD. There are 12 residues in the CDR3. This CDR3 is CATGDRTYGYTF. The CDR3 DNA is TGTGCCACTGGGGACAGGACTTATGGCTACACCTTC.

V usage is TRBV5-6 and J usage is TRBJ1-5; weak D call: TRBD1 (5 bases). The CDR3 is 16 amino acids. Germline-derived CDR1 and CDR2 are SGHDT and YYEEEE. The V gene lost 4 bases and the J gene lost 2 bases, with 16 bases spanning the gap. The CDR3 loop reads CASSRGRAAGNQPQHF. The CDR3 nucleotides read TGTGCCAGCAGCCGGGGGAGGGCTGCGGGCAATCAGCCCCAGCATTTT. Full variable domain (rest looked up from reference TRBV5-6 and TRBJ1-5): DAGVTQSPTHLIKTRGQQVTLRCSPKSGHDTVSWYQQALGQGPQFIFQYYEEEERQRGNFPDRFSGHQFPNYSSELNVNALLLGDSALYLCASSRGRAAGNQPQHFGDGTRLSIL.

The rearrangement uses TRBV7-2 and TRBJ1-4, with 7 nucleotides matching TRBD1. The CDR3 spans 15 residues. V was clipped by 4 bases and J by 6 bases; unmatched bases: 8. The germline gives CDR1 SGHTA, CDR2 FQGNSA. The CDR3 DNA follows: TGTGCCAGCAGCTACAGACAGGGCGGGGATGAAAAACTGTTTTTT. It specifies CASSYRQGGDEKLFF.

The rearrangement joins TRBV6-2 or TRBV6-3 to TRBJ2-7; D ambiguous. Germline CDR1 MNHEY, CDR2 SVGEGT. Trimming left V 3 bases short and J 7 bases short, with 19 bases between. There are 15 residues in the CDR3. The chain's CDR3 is CASSYLQSGGREQYF. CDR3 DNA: TGTGCCAGCAGTTATCTTCAATCAGGTGGTCGGGAGCAGTACTTC.

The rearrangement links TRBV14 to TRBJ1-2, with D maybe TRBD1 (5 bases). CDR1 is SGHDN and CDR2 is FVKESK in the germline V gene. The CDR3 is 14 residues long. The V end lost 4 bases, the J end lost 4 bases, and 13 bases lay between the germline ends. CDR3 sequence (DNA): TGTGCCAGCAGCCCCGGGGGTCTCCGCTATGGCTACACCTTC. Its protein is CASSPGGLRYGYTF.

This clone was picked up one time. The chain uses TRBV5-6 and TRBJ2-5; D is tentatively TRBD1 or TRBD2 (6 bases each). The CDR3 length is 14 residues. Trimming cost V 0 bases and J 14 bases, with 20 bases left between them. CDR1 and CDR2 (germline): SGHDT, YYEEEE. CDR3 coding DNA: TGTGCCAGCAGCTTGGTTGGGGCCCACGGGGGACAATACTTC. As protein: CASSLVGAHGGQYF.

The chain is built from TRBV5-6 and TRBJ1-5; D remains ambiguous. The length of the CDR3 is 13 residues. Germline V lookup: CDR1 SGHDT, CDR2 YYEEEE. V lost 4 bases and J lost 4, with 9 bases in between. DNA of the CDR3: TGTGCCAGCAGCCTGGCCAGAAATCAGCCCCAGCATTTT. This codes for CASSLARNQPQHF. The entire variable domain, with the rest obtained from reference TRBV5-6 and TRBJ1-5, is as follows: DAGVTQSPTHLIKTRGQQVTLRCSPKSGHDTVSWYQQALGQGPQFIFQYYEEEERQRGNFPDRFSGHQFPNYSSELNVNALLLGDSALYLCASSLARNQPQHFGDGTRLSIL.

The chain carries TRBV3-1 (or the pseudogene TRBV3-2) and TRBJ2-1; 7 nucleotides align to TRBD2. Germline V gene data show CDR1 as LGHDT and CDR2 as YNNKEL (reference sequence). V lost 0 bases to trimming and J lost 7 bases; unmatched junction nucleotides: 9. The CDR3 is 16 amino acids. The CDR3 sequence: CASSQDLERGTNEQFF. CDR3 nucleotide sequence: TGTGCCAGCAGCCAAGATCTGGAGCGGGGTACAAATGAGCAGTTCTTC.

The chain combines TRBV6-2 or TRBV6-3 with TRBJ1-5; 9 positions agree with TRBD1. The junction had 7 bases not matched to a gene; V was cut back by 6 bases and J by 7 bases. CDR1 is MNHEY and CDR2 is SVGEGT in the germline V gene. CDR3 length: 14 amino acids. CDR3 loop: CASSATGGRQPQHF. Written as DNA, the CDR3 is TGTGCCAGCAGCGCAACAGGGGGCCGACAGCCCCAGCATTTT.

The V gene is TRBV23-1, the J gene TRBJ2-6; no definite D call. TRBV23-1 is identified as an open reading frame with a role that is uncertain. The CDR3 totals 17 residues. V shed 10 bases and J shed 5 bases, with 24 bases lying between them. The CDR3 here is CANQDRAPGWRANVLTF. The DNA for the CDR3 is TGCGCCAACCAAGACCGGGCCCCCGGGTGGAGGGCCAACGTCCTGACTTTC.

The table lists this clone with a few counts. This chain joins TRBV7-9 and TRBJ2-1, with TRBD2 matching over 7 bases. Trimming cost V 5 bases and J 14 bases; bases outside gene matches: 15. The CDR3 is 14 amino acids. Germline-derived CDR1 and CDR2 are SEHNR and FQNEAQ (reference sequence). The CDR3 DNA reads TGTGCCAGCAGCCGGGACTATGAATTCATAGGGGAGTTCTTC. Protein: CASSRDYEFIGEFF. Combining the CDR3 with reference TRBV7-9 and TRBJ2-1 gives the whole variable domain DTGVSQNPRHKITKRGQNVTFRCDPISEHNRLYWYRQTLGQGPEFLTYFQNEAQLEKSRLLSDRFSAERPKGSFSTLEIQRTEQGDSAMYLCASSRDYEFIGEFFGPGTRLTVL.

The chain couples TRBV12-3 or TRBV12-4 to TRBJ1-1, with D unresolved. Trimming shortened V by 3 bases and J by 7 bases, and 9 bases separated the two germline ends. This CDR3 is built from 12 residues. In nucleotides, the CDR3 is TGTGCCAGCAGTTTCTGGACCGATGAAGCTTTCTTT. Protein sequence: CASSFWTDEAFF.

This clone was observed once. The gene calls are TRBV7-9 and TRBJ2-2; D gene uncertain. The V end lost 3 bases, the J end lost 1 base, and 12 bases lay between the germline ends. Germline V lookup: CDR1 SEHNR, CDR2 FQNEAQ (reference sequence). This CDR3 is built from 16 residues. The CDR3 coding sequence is TGTGCCAGCAGCTTTAAGGCGGAAGTGAACACCGGGGAGCTGTTTTTT. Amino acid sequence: CASSFKAEVNTGELFF.

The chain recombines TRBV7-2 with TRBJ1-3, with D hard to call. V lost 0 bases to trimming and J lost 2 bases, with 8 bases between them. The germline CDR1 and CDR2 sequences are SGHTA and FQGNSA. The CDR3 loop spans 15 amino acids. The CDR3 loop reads CASSLAWDTGNTIYF. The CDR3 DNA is TGTGCCAGCAGCTTAGCGTGGGATACTGGAAACACCATATATTTT.